This T cell receptor (beta chain) was sequenced for a study of blood T cell repertoires in COVID-19. This CDR3 has 16 amino acids. After removal of 4 bases from V and 3 bases from J, the junction contained 6 bases not matched to a gene. Germline lookup yields CDR1 WSHSY and CDR2 SAAADI. Repertoires were generated with immunoSEQ multiplex PCR, while TCRdb's copy carries only in-frame clones and drops some. Seen here are 200,000 to 300,000 clones, around nine tenths observed once, and the top ten hold roughly 0.8%. The sample comprised peripheral blood. The J gene is TRBJ1-6, the V gene TRBV10-2; 7 bases agree with TRBD1. This sequence was found in a man aged 25 to 40 with COVID-19, enrolled during active disease. CDR3 sequence reads: CASSGETGDYNSPLHF. CDR3 coding DNA: TGCGCCAGCAGTGGCGAAACAGGGGACTATAATTCACCCCTCCACTTT.